Sequencing of this T cell receptor beta chain was carried out in a study of T cell responses to AZD1222 COVID-19 vaccine. The study's findings and limits: Clonal diversity was possibly underestimated, and the donors were mostly white British, with more females.

CDR3 length equals 13 residues. The ends were cut back, 4 bases at V and 3 bases at J, with 9 bases in the middle. The V gene's germline CDR1 is SGHTS and CDR2 YDEGEE. As for this clone: The antigen is unknown.

Data came from immunoSEQ multiplex PCR; TCRdb stores just in-frame clones and leaves some out. This repertoire shows roughly 60,000 clones, 65% to 90% found once; its top ten account for roughly 20%. The clonotype comes from an adult in good health. V usage is TRBV5-8 and J usage is TRBJ2-3; no firm D call. The material sequenced was peripheral blood, taken on day 0 of AZD1222 vaccination. DNA for the CDR3: TGTGCCAGCAGCCGCCTACTGACAGATACGCAGTATTTT. It translates to CASSRLLTDTQYF.